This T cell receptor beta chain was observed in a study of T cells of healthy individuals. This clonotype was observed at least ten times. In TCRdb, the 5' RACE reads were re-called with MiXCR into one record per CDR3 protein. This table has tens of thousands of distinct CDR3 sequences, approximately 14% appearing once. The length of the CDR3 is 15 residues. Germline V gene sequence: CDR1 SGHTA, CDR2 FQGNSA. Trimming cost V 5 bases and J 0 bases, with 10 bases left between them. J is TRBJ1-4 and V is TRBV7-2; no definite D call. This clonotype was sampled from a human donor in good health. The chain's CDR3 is CASSPDPATNEKLFF. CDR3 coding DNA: TGTGCCAGCAGCCCGGATCCAGCAACTAATGAAAAACTGTTTTTT.